Many counts were recorded for the clone carrying this T cell receptor (beta chain). What it binds is unknown. The source of the sample is a study of T cells in Graves' hyperthyroidism and ophthalmopathy. Study-wide findings and caveats: Blood also held most thyroid clonotypes expanded beyond 0.001.

RNA transcripts yielded amplified TCR beta CDR3 regions. The HTBI primer set served for first-round RT-PCR of the TCR CDR3. TCRdb called the multiplex PCR reads again in MiXCR, with one record for every CDR3 protein. The repertoire holds some 690,000 distinct CDR3 sequences, approximately 15% seen once, with roughly 16% in the top ten. CDR3 length: 15 residues. The V end lost 3 bases, the J end lost 0 bases, and 10 bases lay between the germline ends. The germline V gene has CDR1 SGHAT and CDR2 FQNNGV. Hyperthyroidism of Graves' type that showed no ophthalmopathy progression within 18 months was stable. Those patients with uncontrolled infection, other autoimmune disease, pregnancy or lactation were excluded. Fresh peripheral blood, roughly 9.3 ml, was the source of the PBMCs.

The receptor was derived from a man aged 50-59 years with Graves' hyperthyroidism. Sequenced material: blood. The chain has TRBV11-2 and TRBJ2-3, with no clear D. The CDR3 here is CASSFSGPSTDTQYF. As DNA, the CDR3 is TGTGCCAGCAGCTTCTCTGGACCTAGCACAGATACGCAGTATTTT.